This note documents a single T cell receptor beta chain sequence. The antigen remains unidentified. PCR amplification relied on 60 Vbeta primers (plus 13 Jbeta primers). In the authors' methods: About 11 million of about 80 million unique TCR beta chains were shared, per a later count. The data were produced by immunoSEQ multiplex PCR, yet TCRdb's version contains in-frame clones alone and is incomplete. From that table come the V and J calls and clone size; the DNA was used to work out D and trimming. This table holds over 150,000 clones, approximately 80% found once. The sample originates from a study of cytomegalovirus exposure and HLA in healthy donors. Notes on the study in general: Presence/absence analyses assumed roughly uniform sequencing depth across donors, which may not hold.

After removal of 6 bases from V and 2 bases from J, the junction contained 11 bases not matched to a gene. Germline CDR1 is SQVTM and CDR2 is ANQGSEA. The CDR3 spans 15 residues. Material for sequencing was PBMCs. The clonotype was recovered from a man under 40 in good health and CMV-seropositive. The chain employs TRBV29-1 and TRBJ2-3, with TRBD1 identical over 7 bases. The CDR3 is CSVEQGPKLTDTQYF. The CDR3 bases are TGCAGCGTCGAACAGGGGCCGAAGCTCACAGATACGCAGTATTTT.